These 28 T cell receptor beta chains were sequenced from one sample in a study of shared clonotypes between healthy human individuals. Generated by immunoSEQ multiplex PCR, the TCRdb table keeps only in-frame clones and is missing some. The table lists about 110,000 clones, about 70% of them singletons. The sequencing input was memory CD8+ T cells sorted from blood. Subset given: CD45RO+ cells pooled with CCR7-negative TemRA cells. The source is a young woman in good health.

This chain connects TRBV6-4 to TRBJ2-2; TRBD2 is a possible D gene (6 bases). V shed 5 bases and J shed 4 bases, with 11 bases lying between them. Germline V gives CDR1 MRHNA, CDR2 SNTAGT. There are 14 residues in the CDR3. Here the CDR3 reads CASSKDGSTGELFF. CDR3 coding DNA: TGTGCCAGCAGTAAGGACGGGAGCACCGGGGAGCTGTTTTTT.

The CDR3 loop reads CASSALRDAYEQYF. The CDR3 nucleotides read TGTGCCAGCAGCGCCCTGCGCGATGCCTACGAGCAGTACTTC. The V gene is TRBV2, the J gene TRBJ2-7, with D hard to call. The V gene lost 6 bases and the J gene lost 2 bases, with 14 bases spanning the gap. The CDR3 extends over 14 amino acids. The germline gives CDR1 SNHLY, CDR2 FYNNEI.

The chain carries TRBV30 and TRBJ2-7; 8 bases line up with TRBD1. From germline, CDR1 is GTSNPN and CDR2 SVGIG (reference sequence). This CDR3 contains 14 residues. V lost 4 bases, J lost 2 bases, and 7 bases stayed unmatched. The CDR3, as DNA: TGTGCCTGGAACGGCCGGGACAGGACCTACGAGCAGTACTTC. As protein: CAWNGRDRTYEQYF.

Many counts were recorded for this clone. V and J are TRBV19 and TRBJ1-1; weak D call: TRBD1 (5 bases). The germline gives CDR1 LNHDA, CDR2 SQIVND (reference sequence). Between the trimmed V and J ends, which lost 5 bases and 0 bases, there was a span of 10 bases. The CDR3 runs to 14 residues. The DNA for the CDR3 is TGTGCCAGTAGTGTAGGACACTTGAACACTGAAGCTTTCTTT. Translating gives CASSVGHLNTEAFF.

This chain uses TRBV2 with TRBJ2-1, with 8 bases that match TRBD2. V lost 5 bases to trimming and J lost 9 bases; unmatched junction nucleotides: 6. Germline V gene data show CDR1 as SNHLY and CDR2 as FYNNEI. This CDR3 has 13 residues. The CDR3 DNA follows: TGTGCCAGCAGTAGCAGGGCGGGAGGTGAGCAGTTCTTC. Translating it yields CASSSRAGGEQFF.

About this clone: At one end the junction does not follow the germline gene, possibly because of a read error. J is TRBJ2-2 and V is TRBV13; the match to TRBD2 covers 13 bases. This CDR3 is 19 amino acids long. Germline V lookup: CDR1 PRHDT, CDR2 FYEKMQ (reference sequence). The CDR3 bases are TGTGCCAGCAGCCTAGGACTAGCGGGAGAAGGCGGGGGGACCGGGGAGCTGTTTTTT. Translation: CASSLGLAGEGGGTGELFF.

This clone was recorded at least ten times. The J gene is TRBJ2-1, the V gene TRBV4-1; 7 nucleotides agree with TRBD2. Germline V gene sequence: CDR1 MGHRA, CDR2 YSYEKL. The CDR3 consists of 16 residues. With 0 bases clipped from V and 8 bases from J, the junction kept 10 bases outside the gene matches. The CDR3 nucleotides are TGCGCCAGCAGCCAAGATTTCGGGAGGTACGGATATGAGCAGTTCTTC. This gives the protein CASSQDFGRYGYEQFF.

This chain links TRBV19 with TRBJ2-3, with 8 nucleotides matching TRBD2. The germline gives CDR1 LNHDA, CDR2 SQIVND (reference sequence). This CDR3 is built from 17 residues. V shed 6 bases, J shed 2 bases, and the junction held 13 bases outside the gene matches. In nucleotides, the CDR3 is TGTGCCAGTAGCCATCTACTAGGACTAGCCTCCACAGATACGCAGTATTTT. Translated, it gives CASSHLLGLASTDTQYF.

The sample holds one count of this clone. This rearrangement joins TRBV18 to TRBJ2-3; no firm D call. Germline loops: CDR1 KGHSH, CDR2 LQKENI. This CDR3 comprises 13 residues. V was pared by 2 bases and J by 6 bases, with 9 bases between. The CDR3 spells CASSPTSTDTQYF. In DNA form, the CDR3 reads TGTGCCAGCTCACCAACGAGTACGGATACGCAGTATTTT.

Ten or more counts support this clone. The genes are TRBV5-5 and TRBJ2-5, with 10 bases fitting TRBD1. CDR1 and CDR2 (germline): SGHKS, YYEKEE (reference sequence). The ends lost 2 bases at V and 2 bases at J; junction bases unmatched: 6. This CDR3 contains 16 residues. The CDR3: CASSFRQGARQETQYF. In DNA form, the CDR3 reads TGTGCCAGCAGCTTCCGACAGGGGGCCCGGCAAGAGACCCAGTACTTC.

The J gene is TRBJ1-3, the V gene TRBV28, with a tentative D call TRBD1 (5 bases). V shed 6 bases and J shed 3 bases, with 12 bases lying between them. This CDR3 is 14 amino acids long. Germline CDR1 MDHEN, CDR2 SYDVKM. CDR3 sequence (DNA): TGTGCCAGCAGCCGGCCGGGACTTGGAAACACCATATATTTT. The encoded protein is CASSRPGLGNTIYF.

CDR3 region: CASSTQGLSNTGELFF. The CDR3 region has the DNA TGTGCCAGTAGTACGCAGGGATTATCGAACACCGGGGAGCTGTTTTTT. V is TRBV19 and J is TRBJ2-2; the D gene is possibly TRBD1 (5 bases). Germline V gene sequence: CDR1 LNHDA, CDR2 SQIVND (reference sequence). This CDR3 is built from 16 residues. Between the trimmed V and J ends, which lost 4 bases and 0 bases, there was a span of 12 bases.

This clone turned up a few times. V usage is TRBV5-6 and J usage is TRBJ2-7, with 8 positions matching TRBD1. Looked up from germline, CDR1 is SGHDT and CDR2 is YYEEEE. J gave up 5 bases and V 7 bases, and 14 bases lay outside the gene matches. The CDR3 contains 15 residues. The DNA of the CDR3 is TGTGCCAGCCGGGAAGTAGGACAGGGAATCCACGAGCAGTACTTC. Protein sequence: CASREVGQGIHEQYF.

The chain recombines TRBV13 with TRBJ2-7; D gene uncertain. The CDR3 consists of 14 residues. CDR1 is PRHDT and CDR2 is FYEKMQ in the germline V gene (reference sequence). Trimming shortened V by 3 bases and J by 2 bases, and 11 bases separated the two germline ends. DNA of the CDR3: TGTGCCAGCAGCTTGTCTGTTGAAACCTACGAGCAGTACTTC. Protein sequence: CASSLSVETYEQYF.

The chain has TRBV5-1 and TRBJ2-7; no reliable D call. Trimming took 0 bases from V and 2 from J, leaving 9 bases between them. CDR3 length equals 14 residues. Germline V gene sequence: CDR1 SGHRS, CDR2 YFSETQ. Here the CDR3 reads CASSLDLAPYEQYF. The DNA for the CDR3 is TGCGCCAGCAGCTTGGACTTGGCCCCCTACGAGCAGTACTTC.

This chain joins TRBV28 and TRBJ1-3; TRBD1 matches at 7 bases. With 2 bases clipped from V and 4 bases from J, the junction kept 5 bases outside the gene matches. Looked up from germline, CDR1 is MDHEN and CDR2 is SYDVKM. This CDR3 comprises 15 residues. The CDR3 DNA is TGTGCCAGCAGTTTAAACAGGGGACTCGGAAACACCATATATTTT. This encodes CASSLNRGLGNTIYF.

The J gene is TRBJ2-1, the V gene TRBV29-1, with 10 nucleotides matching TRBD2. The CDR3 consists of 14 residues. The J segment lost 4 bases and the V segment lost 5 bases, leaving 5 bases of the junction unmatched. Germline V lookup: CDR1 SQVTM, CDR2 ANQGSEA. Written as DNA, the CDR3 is TGCAGCGTTACGTCGACTAGCGGGTACAATGAGCAGTTCTTC. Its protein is CSVTSTSGYNEQFF.

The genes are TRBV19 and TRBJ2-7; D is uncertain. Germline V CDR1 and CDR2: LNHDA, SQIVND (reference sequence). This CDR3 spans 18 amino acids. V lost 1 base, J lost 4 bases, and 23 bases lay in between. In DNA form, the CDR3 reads TGTGCCAGTAGTATAGTTAGTTTGGCTATGACAACCGCATACGAGCAGTACTTC. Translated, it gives CASSIVSLAMTTAYEQYF.

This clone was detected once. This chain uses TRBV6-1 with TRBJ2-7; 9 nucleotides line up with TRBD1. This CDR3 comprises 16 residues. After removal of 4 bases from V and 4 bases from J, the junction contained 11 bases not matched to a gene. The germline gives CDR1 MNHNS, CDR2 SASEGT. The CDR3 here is CASSGTPGTGNYEQYF. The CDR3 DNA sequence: TGTGCCAGCAGTGGTACCCCCGGGACAGGGAATTACGAGCAGTACTTC.

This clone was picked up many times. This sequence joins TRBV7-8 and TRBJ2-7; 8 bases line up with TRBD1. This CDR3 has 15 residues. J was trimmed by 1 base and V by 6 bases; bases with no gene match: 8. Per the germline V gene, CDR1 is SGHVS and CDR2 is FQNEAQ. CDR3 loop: CASSYGQGPSYEQYF. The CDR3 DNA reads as TGTGCCAGCAGTTACGGACAGGGTCCATCCTACGAGCAGTACTTC.

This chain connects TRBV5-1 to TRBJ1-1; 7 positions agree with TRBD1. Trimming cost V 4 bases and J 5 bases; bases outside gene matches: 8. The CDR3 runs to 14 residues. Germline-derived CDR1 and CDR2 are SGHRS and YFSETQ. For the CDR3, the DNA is TGCGCCAGCAGCCCGGCAGGGGGAAGAACTGAAGCTTTCTTT. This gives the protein CASSPAGGRTEAFF.

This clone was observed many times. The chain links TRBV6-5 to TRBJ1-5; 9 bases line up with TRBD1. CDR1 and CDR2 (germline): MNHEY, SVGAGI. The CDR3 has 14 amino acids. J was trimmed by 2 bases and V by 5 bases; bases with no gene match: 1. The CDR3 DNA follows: TGTGCCAGCAGTGACAGGGGGGGCAATCAGCCCCAGCATTTT. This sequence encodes CASSDRGGNQPQHF.

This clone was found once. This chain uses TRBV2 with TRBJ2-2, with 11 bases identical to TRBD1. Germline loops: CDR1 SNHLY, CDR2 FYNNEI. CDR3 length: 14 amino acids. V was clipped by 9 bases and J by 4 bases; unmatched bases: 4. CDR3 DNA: TGTGCCAGATGGACAGGGGGCCCCACCGGGGAGCTGTTTTTT. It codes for CARWTGGPTGELFF.

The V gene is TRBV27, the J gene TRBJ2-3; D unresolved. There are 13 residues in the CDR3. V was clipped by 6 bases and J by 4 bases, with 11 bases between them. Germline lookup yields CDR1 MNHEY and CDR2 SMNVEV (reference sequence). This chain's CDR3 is CASREPNADTQYF. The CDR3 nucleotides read TGTGCCAGCAGAGAGCCCAACGCAGATACGCAGTATTTT.

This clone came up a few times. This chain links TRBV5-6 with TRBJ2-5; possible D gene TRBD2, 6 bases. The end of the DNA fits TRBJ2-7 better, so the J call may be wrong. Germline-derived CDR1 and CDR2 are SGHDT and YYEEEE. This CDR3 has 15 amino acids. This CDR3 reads CASSQTGLKTYEQYF. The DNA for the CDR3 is TGTGCCAGCAGTCAGACGGGACTCAAGACTTACGAGCAGTACTTC.

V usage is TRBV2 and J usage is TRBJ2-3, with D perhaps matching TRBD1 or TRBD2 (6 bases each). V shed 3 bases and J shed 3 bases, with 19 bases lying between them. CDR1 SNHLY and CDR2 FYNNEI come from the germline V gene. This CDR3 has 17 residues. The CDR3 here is CASSDPGGAISTDTQYF. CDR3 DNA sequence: TGTGCCAGCAGTGATCCCGGGGGCGCGATCTCTACAGATACGCAGTATTTT.

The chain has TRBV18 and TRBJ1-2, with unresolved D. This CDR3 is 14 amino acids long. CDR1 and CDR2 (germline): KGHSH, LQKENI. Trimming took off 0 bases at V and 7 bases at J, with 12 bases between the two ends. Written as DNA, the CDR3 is TGTGCCAGCTCACCACCAGGCTGGGAGGGTGGCTACACCTTC. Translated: CASSPPGWEGGYTF.

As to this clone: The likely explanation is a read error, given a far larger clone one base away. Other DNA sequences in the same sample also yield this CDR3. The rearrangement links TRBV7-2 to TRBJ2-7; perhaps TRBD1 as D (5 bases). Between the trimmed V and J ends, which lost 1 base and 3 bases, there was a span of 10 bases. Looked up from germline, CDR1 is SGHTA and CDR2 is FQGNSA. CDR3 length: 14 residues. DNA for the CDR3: TGTGCCAGCAGCTTAGGCAGGGAAGGCTACGAGCAGTACTTC. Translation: CASSLGREGYEQYF.